The 22 T cell receptor beta chains in this list originate from one sample, sequenced in a study of regulatory T cells in long-lasting Graves disease. Time point in this sample: newly diagnosed GD, antithyroid drugs for less than 3 months. Following extraction of RNA from PBMCs, that RNA was used to make the TCR library. iRepertoire HTBI primers and Arm-PCR of CDR3 regions built TCR beta libraries. TCRdb reprocessed the multiplex PCR reads with MiXCR, giving one entry per CDR3 protein. The table lists some 500,000 distinct CDR3 sequences, roughly 13% of them singletons. The sample was also linked to a second study, of T cells in Graves' hyperthyroidism and ophthalmopathy.

The specimen comprised peripheral blood mononuclear cells (PBMCs), sampled at new diagnosis, from a patient treated with antithyroid drugs. The receptors come from a man younger than 40 with Graves disease.

The gene calls are TRBV27 and TRBJ2-2, with D possibly being TRBD1 (5 bases). The length of the CDR3 is 17 residues. CDR1 MNHEY and CDR2 SMNVEV come from the germline V gene (reference sequence). Trimming left V 6 bases short and J 6 bases short, with 23 bases between. The CDR3 coding sequence is TGTGCCAGCAGGATGATGTCCGGACAAGAAGGTTCCGGGGAGCTGTTTTTT. Protein product: CASRMMSGQEGSGELFF.

This clonotype was observed many times. The V call is TRBV12-3 or TRBV12-4, the J call TRBJ2-1; D is possibly TRBD1 (6 bases). The CDR3 covers 14 residues. The V end lost 6 bases, the J end lost 1 base, and 10 bases lay between the germline ends. The CDR3 loop is CASSQGGSYNEQFF. The CDR3 DNA reads TGTGCCAGCAGCCAAGGGGGATCCTACAATGAGCAGTTCTTC.

This clonotype was found many times. This chain uses TRBV2 with TRBJ2-4; a possible D gene is TRBD1 (7 bases). Trimming took 6 bases from V and 7 from J, leaving 16 bases between them. Looked up from germline, CDR1 is SNHLY and CDR2 is FYNNEI. CDR3 length: 14 amino acids. For the CDR3, the DNA is TGTGCCAGCAGATATCAGGGGGGAGTGAACATTCAGTACTTC. Its protein is CASRYQGGVNIQYF.

The table lists this clonotype with a few counts. This chain joins TRBV19 and TRBJ2-7; D is possibly TRBD2 (6 bases). V dropped 6 bases and J dropped 0 bases, with 15 bases sitting between them. Germline CDR1 reads LNHDA; CDR2 reads SQIVND (reference sequence). The CDR3 has 15 residues. CDR3 region: CASRNVADPSYEQYF. The CDR3 DNA follows: TGTGCCAGTAGAAATGTAGCGGATCCCTCCTACGAGCAGTACTTC.

The J gene is TRBJ1-4, the V gene TRBV5-1; 7 nucleotides match TRBD1. Trimming took 5 bases from V and 6 from J; bases not matched to a gene: 7. Germline CDR1 reads SGHRS; CDR2 reads YFSETQ. CDR3 length: 14 residues. CDR3 sequence reads: CASRQTGMDEKLFF. The DNA for the CDR3 is TGCGCCAGCAGACAGACAGGGATGGATGAAAAACTGTTTTTT.

The sample holds many counts of this clonotype. V gene TRBV20-1 combines with J gene TRBJ2-5; 16 nucleotides agree with TRBD2. The ends lost 4 bases at V and 4 bases at J; junction bases unmatched: 12. Germline V CDR1 and CDR2: DFQATT, SNEGSKA (reference sequence). This CDR3 contains 18 residues. The DNA for the CDR3 is TGCAGTGCTACGACCGGGACTAGCGGGAGGGCGGGGAGAGAGACCCAGTACTTC. Amino acids: CSATTGTSGRAGRETQYF.

The genes are TRBV20-1 and TRBJ2-1, with 10 bases lining up with TRBD2. Germline V gene lookup returns CDR1 DFQATT and CDR2 SNEGSKA (reference sequence). CDR3 size: 16 residues. After removal of 0 bases from V and 9 bases from J, the junction contained 11 bases not matched to a gene. The CDR3 nucleotides read TGCAGTGCTAGAGATCCCCTAGCGGGAGTCTATAGTGAGCAGTTCTTC. It translates to CSARDPLAGVYSEQFF.

This clonotype has a handful of counts. The rearrangement links TRBV5-6 to TRBJ1-1; D unclear. This CDR3 contains 15 residues. In germline, CDR1 is SGHDT, CDR2 YYEEEE. Trimming cost V 0 bases and J 3 bases, with 12 bases left between them. The CDR3 nucleotides are TGTGCCAGCAGCTTGGCGGGAGGGTTGGACACTGAAGCTTTCTTT. Its protein is CASSLAGGLDTEAFF.

The V and J genes are TRBV29-1 and TRBJ1-2; TRBD1 matches 7 bases. CDR1 and CDR2 from the germline V gene are SQVTM and ANQGSEA. CDR3 length equals 12 residues. J lost 8 bases, V lost 6 bases, and 9 bases had no gene match. The CDR3 is CSVHSGTAGYTF. The CDR3 coding sequence is TGCAGCGTGCACTCCGGGACAGCGGGCTACACCTTC.

This clonotype came up a few times. The V gene is TRBV24-1, the J gene TRBJ2-7; D uncertain. Germline CDR1 KGHDR, CDR2 SFDVKD. V was shortened by 3 bases and J by 7 bases, with 12 bases between the two germline ends. This CDR3 has 13 amino acids. The CDR3 DNA follows: TGTGCCACCAGTGATCCTCCTATGGTGGAGCAGTACTTC. Translating it yields CATSDPPMVEQYF.

In this sample, this clonotype turned up many times. The chain employs TRBV2 and TRBJ1-3; no reliable D call. The germline V and J ends were trimmed by 1 base and 4 bases, with 2 bases remaining between them. Per germline, CDR1 SNHLY and CDR2 FYNNEI. The CDR3 spans 12 residues. The CDR3 bases are TGTGCCAGCAGTGAAGTCGGAAACACCATATATTTT. Protein sequence: CASSEVGNTIYF. Full variable domain (missing parts from reference TRBV2 and TRBJ1-3): EPEVTQTPSHQVTQMGQEVILRCVPISNHLYFYWYRQILGQKVEFLVSFYNNEISEKSEIFDDQFSVERPDGSNFTLKIRSTKLEDSAMYFCASSEVGNTIYFGEGSWLTVV.

This clonotype was observed a handful of times. The rearrangement uses TRBV20-1 and TRBJ2-7; 11 bases are shared with TRBD2. This CDR3 is built from 15 residues. Germline values: CDR1 DFQATT, CDR2 SNEGSKA (reference sequence). V dropped 6 bases and J dropped 4; count of bases not matched to a gene: 11. The CDR3 region is CSAKSVAGGPYEQYF. In nucleotides, the CDR3 is TGCAGTGCCAAGAGCGTAGCGGGAGGGCCTTACGAGCAGTACTTC.

This clonotype was found a few times. The chain links TRBV29-1 to TRBJ2-3; 7 nucleotides match TRBD1. The ends lost 4 bases at V and 2 bases at J; junction bases unmatched: 9. The CDR3 extends over 15 amino acids. CDR1 is SQVTM, CDR2 ANQGSEA, per germline. The CDR3 region is CSVGRTGRSTDTQYF. The DNA for the CDR3 is TGCAGCGTTGGAAGGACAGGCCGATCCACAGATACGCAGTATTTT.

Many counts were recorded for this clonotype. This chain links TRBV2 with TRBJ2-7, with TRBD2 identical over 11 bases. The CDR3 covers 14 residues. The V and J ends lost 8 bases and 6 bases, in that order; junction bases with no gene match: 9. CDR1 is SNHLY and CDR2 is FYNNEI in the germline V gene. This chain's CDR3 is CASEIAGGPIEQYF. The DNA of the CDR3 is TGTGCCAGCGAAATAGCGGGAGGGCCTATCGAGCAGTACTTC.

A note on this clonotype: Just one base apart from a much larger clone, this may be a read error. The CDR3 does not end in the conserved phenylalanine or tryptophan, so this is likely a read error. This chain joins TRBV7-8 and TRBJ2-1, with D tentatively TRBD2 (5 bases). Germline-derived CDR1 and CDR2 are SGHVS and FQNEAQ. Trimming cost V 1 base and J 0 bases, with 10 bases left between them. The CDR3 spans 16 residues. This chain's CDR3 is CASSLVKRPSYNEQFL. In DNA form, the CDR3 reads TGTGCCAGCAGCTTAGTTAAGCGGCCCTCCTACAATGAGCAGTTCCTC.

This clonotype was detected ten times or more. The chain combines TRBV28 with TRBJ2-2; unclear D gene. Looked up from germline, CDR1 is MDHEN and CDR2 is SYDVKM. V lost 6 bases and J 2 bases, leaving 19 bases between the germline ends. This CDR3 has 17 amino acids. CDR3: CASRNSAFRKNTGELFF. The CDR3 DNA reads TGTGCCAGCAGAAATAGTGCTTTCCGGAAAAACACCGGGGAGCTGTTTTTT.

The rearrangement joins TRBV20-1 to TRBJ1-2, with D unresolved. Trimming pared 6 bases from V and 3 bases from J, leaving 2 bases between. Germline V CDR1 and CDR2: DFQATT, SNEGSKA (reference sequence). This CDR3 comprises 9 residues. The CDR3 sequence: CSADYGYTF. The CDR3 region has the DNA TGCAGTGCGGACTATGGCTACACCTTC.

The J gene is TRBJ2-4, the V gene TRBV28; possible D gene TRBD1, 6 bases. Trimming cost V 1 base and J 4 bases, with 11 bases left between them. Germline values: CDR1 MDHEN, CDR2 SYDVKM. The CDR3 covers 15 residues. The DNA of the CDR3 is TGTGCCAGCAGTTTATACTTGGACAGAAAAAACATTCAGTACTTC. Residues: CASSLYLDRKNIQYF.

Concerning this clonotype: This may arise from a read error, as a much more abundant clone is one base away. This chain joins TRBV29-1 and TRBJ2-7, with D maybe TRBD2 (5 bases). Germline V gene sequence: CDR1 SQVTM, CDR2 ANQGSEA. The CDR3 is 13 residues long. CDR3 bases: TGCAGCGTCTGGTGGGAGAACCCCTACGAGCACTACTTC. It yields the protein CSVWWENPYEHYF.

This sequence joins TRBV11-3 and TRBJ1-2, with D unresolved. The V gene lost 3 bases and the J gene lost 8 bases, with 10 bases spanning the gap. CDR3 length: 12 amino acids. The germline CDR1 and CDR2 sequences are SGHNT and YENEEA. The CDR3 sequence is CASSFHAEGYTF. The DNA of the CDR3 is TGTGCCAGCAGCTTTCATGCAGAGGGCTACACCTTC.

This clonotype was counted between two and nine times. The CDR3 protein is CASSMGQGNTEAFF. In DNA form, the CDR3 reads TGTGCCAGTAGTATGGGACAGGGGAACACTGAAGCTTTCTTT. The chain recombines TRBV19 with TRBJ1-1, with 9 bases fitting TRBD1. V shed 3 bases and J 1 base; nucleotides not matched to a gene: 0. The germline V gene has CDR1 LNHDA and CDR2 SQIVND (reference sequence). There are 14 residues in the CDR3.

J is TRBJ2-3 and V is TRBV30, with 7 bases lining up with TRBD1. With V trimmed by 5 bases and J by 4 bases, 9 bases remained unmatched. Germline loops: CDR1 GTSNPN, CDR2 SVGIG (reference sequence). The CDR3 has 14 amino acids. The CDR3 DNA reads TGTGCCTGGGGGGAACAGGGGAGCGCAGATACGCAGTATTTT. Translating gives CAWGEQGSADTQYF.